These T cell receptor beta chains were read from a single sample in a study of T cell repertoires in cytomegalovirus infection. TCRdb fed the reads into MiXCR, producing one record per CDR3 protein. The table records around 530,000 distinct CDR3 sequences, approximately 26% of them present only once. Sequenced: PBMCs. Receptors originate from a human donor in good health (CMV status not recorded). Some clones in this sample may be carry-over from other donors' samples. Each CDR3 is given with its conserved first and last residue. D genes are given only for firm matches. Size is omitted from some rows. Given values are once, few, many or a class for expanded clones.

clone size: few
D gene: TRBD1
J gene: TRBJ1-2
V gene: TRBV24-1
CDR3 DNA: TGTGCCACCAGTGACCCTGGGACAGACTATGGCTACACCTTC
CDR3 protein: CATSDPGTDYGYTF

clone size: few
D gene: NA
J gene: TRBJ1-4
V gene: TRBV11-2
CDR3 DNA: TGTGCCAGCAGCTTAGGGGTTCTCAATGAAAAACTGTTTTTT
CDR3 protein: CASSLGVLNEKLFF

clone size: NA
D gene: NA
J gene: TRBJ2-3
V gene: TRBV11-3
CDR3 DNA: TGTGCCAGCAGCTCTCTGGGTCGCCTAGGGCGGAGCACAGATACGCAGTATTTT
CDR3 protein: CASSSLGRLGRSTDTQYF

clone size: NA
D gene: TRBD1
J gene: TRBJ1-1
V gene: TRBV12-3/TRBV12-4
CDR3 DNA: TGTGCCAGCAGTTTCTCAACTACAGGGGGCAGGTACACTGAAGCTTTCTTT
CDR3 protein: CASSFSTTGGRYTEAFF

clone size: once
D gene: TRBD1
J gene: TRBJ1-6
V gene: TRBV7-9
CDR3 DNA: TGTGCCAGCAGCGTTCTAACAGGGGGTAATTCACCCCTCCACTTT
CDR3 protein: CASSVLTGGNSPLHF

clone size: NA
D gene: TRBD2
J gene: TRBJ2-1
V gene: TRBV7-9
CDR3 DNA: TGTGCCAGCAGCCCTAGCGGGAGGTACTACAATGAGCAGTTCTTC
CDR3 protein: CASSPSGRYYNEQFF

clone size: NA
D gene: NA
J gene: TRBJ1-5
V gene: TRBV28
CDR3 DNA: TGTGCCACTGCGAGCAATCAGCCCCAGCATTTT
CDR3 protein: CATASNQPQHF

clone size: many
D gene: NA
J gene: TRBJ2-3
V gene: TRBV7-2
CDR3 DNA: TGTGCCAGCAGCTCCCCGCTTGTGGGTACGCAGTATTTT
CDR3 protein: CASSSPLVGTQYF

clone size: few
D gene: NA
J gene: TRBJ1-5
V gene: TRBV27
CDR3 DNA: TGTGCCAGCGCTGGAGATGGCAATCAGCCCCAGCATTTT
CDR3 protein: CASAGDGNQPQHF

clone size: NA
D gene: NA
J gene: TRBJ2-5
V gene: TRBV5-1
CDR3 DNA: TGCGCCAGCAGCTTGGGGAGTGGTGGTCGGGGTCGAGAGACCCAGTACTTC
CDR3 protein: CASSLGSGGRGRETQYF

clone size: few
D gene: NA
J gene: TRBJ2-2
V gene: TRBV6-1
CDR3 DNA: TGTGCCAGCAGTGCTCCTCCCGGGGAGCTGTTTTTT
CDR3 protein: CASSAPPGELFF

clone size: NA
D gene: NA
J gene: TRBJ2-5
V gene: TRBV18
CDR3 DNA: TGTGCCAGCTCACCCGGAGAGGGGAAGAAAGAGACCCAGTACTTC
CDR3 protein: CASSPGEGKKETQYF

clone size: NA
D gene: NA
J gene: TRBJ1-6
V gene: TRBV7-9
CDR3 DNA: TGTGCCAGCAGCTTATTTGACAGCAATAATTCACCCCTCCACTTT
CDR3 protein: CASSLFDSNNSPLHF

clone size: NA
D gene: TRBD1
J gene: TRBJ1-5
V gene: TRBV27
CDR3 DNA: TGTGCCAGCAGTCACCGGACCGGACAGGGATTGGGCAATCAGCCCCAGCATTTT
CDR3 protein: CASSHRTGQGLGNQPQHF

clone size: many
D gene: TRBD1
J gene: TRBJ2-5
V gene: TRBV7-7
CDR3 DNA: TGTGCTAGCAGCGAGGACAGGGGAGAGACCCAGTACTTC
CDR3 protein: CASSEDRGETQYF

clone size: few
D gene: TRBD2
J gene: TRBJ2-2
V gene: TRBV10-1
CDR3 DNA: TGCGCCAGCATGGAAACCGGGACTAAGTCCGGGGAGCTGTTTTTT
CDR3 protein: CASMETGTKSGELFF

clone size: many
D gene: TRBD2
J gene: TRBJ2-1
V gene: TRBV7-2
CDR3 DNA: TGTGCCAGCAGCTCCGCGACTAGGGAGGGCCCCAAGCAGTTCTTC
CDR3 protein: CASSSATREGPKQFF